This T cell receptor beta chain was sequenced for a study of metastatic and nonmetastatic thyroid tumors. Findings and caveats of the study: For both blood and tumor, malignant thyroid tumors reportedly showed significantly higher TCR beta diversity than benign nodules did.

Germline CDR1 reads DFQATT; CDR2 reads SNEGSKA (reference sequence). The CDR3 has 15 residues. V gave up 3 bases and J gave up 4 bases, with 13 bases separating them. In this sample, this clone turned up many times. Its specificity is unknown. Methods used by the authors: Clinicopathological groups of papillary thyroid cancer showed CDR3 differences that were used to build a distant-metastasis classifier. TCRdb reprocessed the PCR reads using MiXCR. These V and J calls rely on TCRdb rather than the paper's analysis. In the table there are tens of thousands of clones, about 30% of which are singletons. All patients reached thyroid surgery having received no treatment beforehand.

This TCR was sampled from a female donor with papillary thyroid cancer or a benign thyroid nodule (not recorded which). Some clones in this sample may be carry-over from other donors' samples. This rearrangement joins TRBV20-1 to TRBJ1-6; tentative D call: TRBD1 (5 bases). Material: blood. CDR3: CSASSQGRYNSPLHF. The CDR3 bases are TGCAGTGCTAGCTCGCAGGGCCGTTATAATTCACCCCTCCACTTT.